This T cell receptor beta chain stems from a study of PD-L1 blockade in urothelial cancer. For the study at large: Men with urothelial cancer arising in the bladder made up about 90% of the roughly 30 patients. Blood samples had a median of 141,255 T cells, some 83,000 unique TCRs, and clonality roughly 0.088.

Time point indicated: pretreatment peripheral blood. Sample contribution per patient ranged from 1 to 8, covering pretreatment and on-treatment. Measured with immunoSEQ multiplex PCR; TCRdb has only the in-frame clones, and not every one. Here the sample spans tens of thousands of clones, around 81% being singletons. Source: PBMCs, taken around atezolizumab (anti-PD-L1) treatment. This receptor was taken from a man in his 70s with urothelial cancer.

CDR3 in DNA: TGCGCCAGCAGCTTGGATGGACAGGGGGCGCTTCAGACCCAGTACTTC. This sequence encodes CASSLDGQGALQTQYF. The V gene is TRBV5-1, the J gene TRBJ2-5; 11 nucleotides match TRBD1. The CDR3 has 16 amino acids. Germline trimming cut 0 bases from V and 6 bases from J; bases unmatched to any gene: 7. Germline CDR1 and CDR2: SGHRS and YFSETQ.